What follows describes a single T cell receptor (beta chain). This clonotype has only one observation. Its antigen specificity is not known. No clone much larger than this one lies a single base away; base qualities are absent. Weak support is all one read offers. The data were obtained in a study of blood T cells in healthy people across ages (dated by TCRdb to the mid-2010s). Regarding the study in general: In model experiments, roughly one uniquely barcoded TCR beta cDNA molecule per two T cells was captured by template switching. Age-related changes in TCR beta repertoire diversity were measured in the study by deep sequencing normalized with unique cDNA molecular identifiers. For two donors (one aged 18 to 29 and one aged 80 or older), the study analyzed two additional independent replicas of 1 million unique cDNA reads from the same blood draw. The donors were split into four age groups: young (average around 15 years), middle-aged (roughly 40), aged (roughly 60) and long-lived (roughly 77). To avoid experimental bias, donors of different ages were spread randomly across the sequencing lanes.

The library was built by means of 5' RACE. The sequencing machine was an Illumina HiSeq 2500. A second PCR of about 7 to 12 cycles was run with a J-beta primer mix and a sample-barcoded 5' primer. A unique molecular identifier was introduced onto each TCR beta cDNA molecule by a template-switch 5' adaptor carrying 12 random nucleotides. Each sample yielded at least 3 million CDR3-containing paired-end reads. All of the RNA was converted into first-strand cDNA using the Mint cDNA synthesis kit, with a TRBC-specific oligonucleotide serving as the primer. Following uracil-DNA glycosylase treatment, all cDNA underwent a first 18-cycle PCR with the universal primers M1SS and BC2_uni_R. The original pipeline was this. For normalization, 1 million high-quality reads were randomly selected from each sample, with every read carrying a distinct molecular identifier. Instead of being binned into consensus sequences, reads that shared molecular identifiers were thrown out. MiTCR, set to a Q25 quality threshold and the strictest error-elimination algorithm, was used for CDR3 identification, clonotype clustering and error correction. A nonparametric unseen species model with Euler transformation was used to estimate lower-bound total TCR beta diversity. TCRdb trimmed public reads at Q25 via fastp, called clones via MiXCR and kept in-frame beta chains. Under each unique CDR3 protein, matching rows form one entry showing the most common genes and DNA. The V and J calls, along with clone size, are taken from TCRdb and not from the paper's own processing. The sample includes 700,000 to 850,000 distinct CDR3 sequences, with about 53% observed a single time. The top ten clones comprise about two fifths of the sample.

Systemically healthy Caucasian individuals from Russia, 39 in total and aged about 6 to 95 years, were included as donors. Each donor gave around 9 milliliters of peripheral blood, collected into EDTA-treated Vacutainer tubes. Ficoll-Paque density-gradient centrifugation was used to isolate PBMCs, with at least 6.5 million per sample. Total RNA, at least 6 micrograms per sample, was extracted from PBMCs with Trizol reagent. Naive CD45RAhigh/CD27high T cell percentages were measured by flow cytometry on a PBMC aliquot from every donor. Per the germline V gene (reference sequence), MNHEY is the CDR1 and SMNVEV is the CDR2. After removal of 4 bases from V and 4 bases from J, the junction retains 6 bases not matched to a gene. The CDR3, cysteine through phenylalanine, is 16 amino acids long. The sequence is cut down to CDR3 DNA, 48 bases in frame from base 1. Paper-wide results and their limitations: Conclusive comparison of naive and antigen-experienced compartments was prevented by the profiling of bulk unsorted PBMCs. Compared with the aged group, the long-lived group had more naive CD4+ T cells, fewer expanded clones and increased TCR diversity, suggesting age selection. The percentage of naive T cells measured by flow cytometry correlated strongly with observed TCR beta diversity. As age increased, observed TCR beta diversity per million T cells dropped in a roughly linear way, and a significant reduction was already evident by age approximately 40. Estimates of total diversity based on one million sequenced T cells were regarded as lower bounds and as underestimates. The CMV infection status of donors was not known, potentially confounding age-related changes in expanded clonotypes.

This TCR was sampled from a man older than 75 in good health. The chain is assembled from TRBV27 and TRBJ2-1; 11 bases in between match TRBD2. The sample comprised blood. The CDR3 protein is CASSWVTSGEYNEQFF. Here is the DNA: TGTGCCAGCAGTTGGGTGACTAGCGGGGAGTACAATGAGCAGTTCTTC.